What follows describes a single TCR beta chain. The antigen is undetermined. The data stem from a study of cytomegalovirus exposure and HLA in healthy donors. Study context: Earlier results showed 117 million unique TCR beta sequences derived from 150 million to 200 million T cells.

V was pared by 4 bases and J by 7 bases, with 5 bases of the junction left unmatched. Looked up from germline, CDR1 is SNHLY and CDR2 is FYNNEI. The CDR3 extends over 14 amino acids. With 60 Vbeta and 13 Jbeta primers, the PCR was carried out. TCRdb's table, derived via immunoSEQ multiplex PCR, lists solely in-frame clones and lacks some. The sample yields about 89,000 clones, about 80% seen once. Study results and caveats: According to a later analysis, most TCR beta chains associated with CMV appeared HLA-restricted. Later work associated roughly 17,000 TCR beta sequences with HLA alleles at 0.05 false discovery rate. Altogether, 150 to 200 TCR beta chains were recorded as cytomegalovirus-associated.

The chain links TRBV2 to TRBJ2-7; the match to TRBD1 covers 12 bases. This TCR was sampled from a male donor in good health and CMV-seronegative. The sequencing input was PBMCs. The CDR3 region has the DNA TGTGCCAGCAGTGGGGACAGGGGGCTACGAGAGCAGTACTTC. Its translation: CASSGDRGLREQYF.